This is a list of T cell receptor beta chains from one sample in a study of memory CD4+ T cells and cytomegalovirus serostatus. The repertoire was sequenced with immunoSEQ multiplex PCR; TCRdb's copy has only in-frame clones and lacks some. The sample carries over 40,000 clones, around 74% recorded once. Specimen: memory CD4+ T cells from blood. The receptors stem from an adult in good health and CMV-seropositive. Both conserved end residues are part of each CDR3. D genes are given only for firm matches. Only some rows state a clone size, as once, few, many or a class for expanded clones.

.	TRBV10-3	TRBJ1-3	.	CAISGSRVMWGNTIYF	TGTGCCATCAGTGGGAGCAGGGTGATGTGGGGAAACACCATATATTTT
.	TRBV7-2	TRBJ1-4	once	CASSRDGGKLFF	TGTGCCAGCAGCCGGGATGGCGGAAAACTGTTTTTT
.	TRBV11-3	TRBJ1-1	few	CASSPTGGGTEAFF	TGTGCCAGCAGCCCGACGGGGGGGGGCACTGAAGCTTTCTTT
.	TRBV29-1	TRBJ2-7	.	CSAPTTSLSYEQYF	TGCAGCGCTCCGACAACATCCCTCTCCTACGAGCAGTACTTC
.	TRBV15	TRBJ1-6	many	CATSRGRGYNSPLHF	TGTGCCACCAGCAGAGGTCGAGGATATAATTCACCCCTCCACTTT
.	TRBV5-8	TRBJ2-7	few	CASSPPPYEQYF	TGTGCCAGCAGCCCCCCACCCTACGAGCAGTACTTC
.	TRBV5-1	TRBJ1-4	.	CASSSSGDDEKLFF	TGCGCCAGCAGCTCTTCCGGGGATGATGAAAAACTGTTTTTT
.	TRBV6-5	TRBJ2-7	.	CASSYSGRGYEQYF	TGTGCCAGCAGTTACTCGGGTAGGGGCTACGAGCAGTACTTC
.	TRBV7-2	TRBJ2-5	once	CASSSSTQETQYF	TGTGCCAGCAGCTCCTCGACTCAAGAGACCCAGTACTTC
.	TRBV19	TRBJ1-2	.	CASRMGAPNYGYTF	TGTGCCAGTAGAATGGGGGCGCCTAACTATGGCTACACCTTC
.	TRBV5-1	TRBJ1-5	.	CASSLKARTEFSNQPQHF	TGCGCCAGCAGCTTGAAGGCACGGACAGAATTTAGCAATCAGCCCCAGCATTTT
TRBD1	TRBV5-6	TRBJ1-4	.	CASSLQGALGEKLFF	TGTGCCAGCAGCTTGCAGGGGGCATTAGGTGAAAAACTGTTTTTT
TRBD1	TRBV9	TRBJ1-1	.	CASSVASQGAMVNTEAFF	TGTGCCAGCAGCGTAGCTTCCCAGGGGGCAATGGTGAACACTGAAGCTTTCTTT
.	TRBV2	TRBJ1-3	many	CASSFGPSGNTIYF	TGTGCCAGCAGCTTCGGGCCCTCTGGAAACACCATATATTTT
.	TRBV28	TRBJ2-7	.	CASSLLDRTYEQYF	TGTGCCAGCAGTCTCCTAGACAGGACCTACGAGCAGTACTTC
.	TRBV4-2	TRBJ2-2	.	CASSQTRGVVTGELFF	TGTGCCAGCAGCCAGACCAGGGGCGTTGTCACCGGGGAGCTGTTTTTT
.	TRBV15	TRBJ1-5	.	CATSRVRGYSNQPQHF	TGTGCCACCAGCAGGGTGAGAGGCTATAGCAATCAGCCCCAGCATTTT